This TCR beta chain is drawn from a study of cytomegalovirus exposure and HLA in healthy donors. The CDR3 totals 17 residues. Germline V gives CDR1 PRHDT, CDR2 FYEKMQ (reference sequence). V lost 1 base and J lost 7; bases outside the gene matches: 8. The donors were members of the validation cohort comprising approximately 120 subjects, separate from the approximately 630-subject first cohort. The study, taken as a whole, reports: Among TCR sequences, most were rare, though some public TCRs appeared in many donors. Through in vitro validation, a few CMV-associated chains were shown to be specific for CMV antigens. According to the study, around 160 TCR beta chains were cytomegalovirus-associated.

TCRdb's copy holds only in-frame clones and misses some; the assay was immunoSEQ multiplex PCR. Of 120,000 to 150,000 clones listed, about 91% are singletons. This clone was recorded only once. Its antigen remains unidentified. The clonotype was recovered from a man between 18 and 35 years old in good health and CMV-seropositive. What was sequenced was PBMCs. V gene TRBV13 combines with J gene TRBJ1-6; 9 bases match TRBD1. The CDR3 sequence is CASSLAGTGSENSPLHF. DNA of the CDR3: TGTGCCAGCAGCTTAGCCGGGACAGGGAGTGAAAATTCACCCCTCCACTTT.